The TCR beta chain described here comes from a study of blood T cells in healthy people across ages. The use of a sample-barcoded 5' primer and a J-beta primer mix characterized a second PCR of about 7 to 12 cycles. Using its own MiXCR run on the 5' RACE reads, TCRdb lists one record per CDR3 protein. The repertoire holds roughly 1.6 million distinct CDR3 sequences, roughly 32% seen once, with roughly 12% in the top ten. Trimming shortened V by 0 bases and J by 7 bases, and 11 bases separated the two germline ends. From germline, CDR1 is SGHRS and CDR2 YFSETQ. This CDR3 comprises 14 residues. This clonotype was observed a handful of times.

V and J are TRBV5-1 and TRBJ2-1; D not resolved. The sequenced sample was blood. The receptor's source is a woman younger than 45 in good health. CDR3 residues: CASSLARSVNEQFF. Written as DNA, the CDR3 is TGCGCCAGCAGCTTGGCCAGGTCGGTTAATGAGCAGTTCTTC.